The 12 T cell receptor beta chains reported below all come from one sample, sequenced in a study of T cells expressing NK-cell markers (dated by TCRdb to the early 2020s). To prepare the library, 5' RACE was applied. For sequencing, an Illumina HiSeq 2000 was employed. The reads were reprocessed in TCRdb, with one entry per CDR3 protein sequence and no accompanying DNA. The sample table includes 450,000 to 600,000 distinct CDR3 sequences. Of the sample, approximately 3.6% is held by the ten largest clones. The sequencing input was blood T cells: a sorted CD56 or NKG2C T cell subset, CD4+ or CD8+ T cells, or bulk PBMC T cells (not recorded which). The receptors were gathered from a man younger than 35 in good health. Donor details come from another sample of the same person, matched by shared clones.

The CDR3 loop is CSAGAFLGQGAYEQYF. The J gene is TRBJ2-7, the V gene TRBV20-1; TCRdb's D call of TRBD1 is untestable without DNA. The germline CDR1 and CDR2 sequences are DFQATT and SNEGSKA (reference sequence). The CDR3 runs 16 residues.

CDR3 region: CASSLDLGGEQFF. This chain joins TRBV7-7 and TRBJ2-1; the D call from TCRdb, TRBD1, cannot be confirmed without DNA. The CDR3 has 13 amino acids. Germline assignment: CDR1 SSHAT and CDR2 FNYEAQ (reference sequence).

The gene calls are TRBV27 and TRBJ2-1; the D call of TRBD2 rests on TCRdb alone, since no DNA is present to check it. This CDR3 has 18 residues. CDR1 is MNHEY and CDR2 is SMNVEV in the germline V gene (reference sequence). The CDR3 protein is CASSIVGSGGPSYNEQFF.

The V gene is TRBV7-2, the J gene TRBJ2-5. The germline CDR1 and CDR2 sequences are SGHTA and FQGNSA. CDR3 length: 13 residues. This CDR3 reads CASSSERLETQYF.

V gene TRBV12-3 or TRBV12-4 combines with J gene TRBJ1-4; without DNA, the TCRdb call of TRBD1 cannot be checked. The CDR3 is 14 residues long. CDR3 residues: CASSLGQVHEKLFF.

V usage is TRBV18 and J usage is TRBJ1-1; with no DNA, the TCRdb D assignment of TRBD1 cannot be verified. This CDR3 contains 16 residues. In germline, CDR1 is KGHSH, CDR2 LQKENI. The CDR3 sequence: CASSPPLTGMNTEAFF.

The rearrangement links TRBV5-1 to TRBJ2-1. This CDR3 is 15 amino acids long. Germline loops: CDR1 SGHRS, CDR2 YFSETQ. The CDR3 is CASSLAGIGSNEQFF.

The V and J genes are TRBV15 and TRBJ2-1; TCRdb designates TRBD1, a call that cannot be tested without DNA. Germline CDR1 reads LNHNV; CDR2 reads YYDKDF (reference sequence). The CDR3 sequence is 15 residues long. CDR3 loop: CATSRVGTGVDEQFF. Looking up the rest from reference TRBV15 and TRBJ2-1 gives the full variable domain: DAMVIQNPRYQVTQFGKPVTLSCSQTLNHNVMYWYQQKSSQAPKLLFHYYDKDFNNEADTPDNFQSRRPNTSFCFLDIRSPGLGDTAMYLCATSRVGTGVDEQFFGPGTRLTVL.

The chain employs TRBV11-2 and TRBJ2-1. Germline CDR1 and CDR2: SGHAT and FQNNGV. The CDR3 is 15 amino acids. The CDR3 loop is CASSLLVLRPWEQFF. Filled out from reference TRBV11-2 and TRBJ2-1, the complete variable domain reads EAGVAQSPRYKIIEKRQSVAFWCNPISGHATLYWYQQILGQGPKLLIQFQNNGVVDDSQLPKDRFSAERLKGVDSTLKIQPAKLEDSAVYLCASSLLVLRPWEQFFGPGTRLTVL.

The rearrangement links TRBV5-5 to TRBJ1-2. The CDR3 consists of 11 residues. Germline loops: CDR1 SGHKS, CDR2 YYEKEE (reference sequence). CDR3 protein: CASRGHYGYTF.

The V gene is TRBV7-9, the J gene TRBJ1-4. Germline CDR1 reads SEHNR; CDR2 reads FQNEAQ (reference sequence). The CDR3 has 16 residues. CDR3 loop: CASSPRRSSTNEKLFF.

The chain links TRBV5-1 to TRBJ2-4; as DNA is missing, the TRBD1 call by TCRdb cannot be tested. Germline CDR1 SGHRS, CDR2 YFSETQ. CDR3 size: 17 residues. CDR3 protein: CASSSVKQGLAKNIQYF.